This T cell receptor (beta chain) was sequenced during a study of cytomegalovirus exposure and HLA in healthy donors. Notes on the study in general: Some segments of the V type, notably TRBV6-2 and TRBV6-3, were excluded as indistinguishable.

Germline assignment: CDR1 SNHLY and CDR2 FYNNEI. The CDR3 consists of 12 residues. Unmatched junction bases numbered 3, after V lost 6 bases and J lost 6 bases. With regard to this clone: What it binds is not known.

The PCR was carried out with 60 Vbeta primers and 13 Jbeta primers. The assay was immunoSEQ multiplex PCR, and TCRdb's table has in-frame clones only and misses some. The table lists about 180,000 clones, over 65% of them singletons. This clonotype originated in a man between 18 and 35 years old in good health and CMV-seronegative. The gene calls are TRBV2 and TRBJ1-2, with 8 bases fitting TRBD1. The sequenced material came from PBMCs. CDR3 amino acids: CASRWTGHGYTF. CDR3 in DNA: TGTGCCAGCAGGTGGACAGGGCATGGCTACACCTTC. Full variable domain (rest looked up from reference TRBV2 and TRBJ1-2): EPEVTQTPSHQVTQMGQEVILRCVPISNHLYFYWYRQILGQKVEFLVSFYNNEISEKSEIFDDQFSVERPDGSNFTLKIRSTKLEDSAMYFCASRWTGHGYTFGSGTRLTVV.